The T cell receptor beta chain described here comes from a study of long-term antiretroviral therapy in people with HIV. Deletions cut 2 bases from V and 7 bases from J, with 17 bases between. CDR1 is SNHLY and CDR2 is FYNNEI in the germline V gene. The CDR3 spans 16 residues. Study results and caveats: Blood obtained between 2004 and 2017 may reflect older ART regimens. Whereas controls had wider CDR3 length ranges, HIV repertoires had narrower ones. Regardless of time point, clones expanded before ART dominated the repertoire.

As for this clone: The target antigen is unknown.

Sequencing relied on immunoSEQ assay v3.0, run at survey level. TCRdb's table, derived via immunoSEQ multiplex PCR, lists solely in-frame clones and lacks some. Counted here are tens of thousands of clones, around 80% occurring once; the ten biggest clones make up about 7.6%. This rearrangement joins TRBV2 to TRBJ2-2; D is unclear. Sequencing used unsorted PBMCs, obtained 2 years after starting antiretroviral therapy. This TCR derives from a woman between 45 and 65 years old with HIV. The CDR3 DNA reads TGTGCCAGCAGTGAATTAGGTTTTTTTTGGGTCGGGGAGCTGTTTTTT. Protein sequence: CASSELGFFWVGELFF. The whole variable domain, remainder taken from reference TRBV2 and TRBJ2-2, is EPEVTQTPSHQVTQMGQEVILRCVPISNHLYFYWYRQILGQKVEFLVSFYNNEISEKSEIFDDQFSVERPDGSNFTLKIRSTKLEDSAMYFCASSELGFFWVGELFFGEGSRLTVL.